Following are 3 T cell receptor beta chains from one sample sequenced in a study of shared clonotypes between healthy human individuals. The assay was immunoSEQ multiplex PCR, and TCRdb's table has in-frame clones only and misses some. Of 2,500,000 or so clones in the sample, just over 90% were seen once. Input material: naive CD4+ T cells sorted from blood. Specified subset: CD45RA+ positively selected. These receptors were taken from a young man in good health.

As for this clone: The same CDR3 can be traced to other DNA sequences in this sample. The chain combines TRBV30 with TRBJ1-2; D may be TRBD1 (6 bases). The CDR3 consists of 12 residues. Germline CDR1 and CDR2: GTSNPN and SVGIG (reference sequence). Trimming shortened V by 0 bases and J by 7 bases, and 9 bases separated the two germline ends. The CDR3 DNA is TGTGCCTGGAGTGTAGGGGGGGGTGGCTACACCTTC. Translating it yields CAWSVGGGGYTF.

The rearrangement joins TRBV5-6 to TRBJ1-2, with D tentatively TRBD1 (5 bases). V dropped 4 bases and J dropped 11 bases, with 15 bases sitting between them. Germline lookup yields CDR1 SGHDT and CDR2 YYEEEE. The CDR3 loop spans 12 amino acids. CDR3 sequence reads: CASSPRARGYTF. The CDR3 DNA sequence: TGTGCCAGCAGCCCGAGGGCCCGGGGGTACACCTTC.

V is TRBV5-6 and J is TRBJ2-7; 8 positions match TRBD1. V was clipped by 6 bases and J by 1 base; unmatched bases: 9. The CDR3 is made up of 15 amino acids. Germline V gene sequence: CDR1 SGHDT, CDR2 YYEEEE. Here the CDR3 DNA reads TGTGCCAGCAAAAGCAGGGGGCCGGGGTCCTACGAGCAGTACTTC. Translating it yields CASKSRGPGSYEQYF.